Detailed here is one T cell receptor beta chain. Its antigen is not known. The data are from a study of cytomegalovirus exposure and HLA in healthy donors. With 60 Vbeta and 13 Jbeta primers, the PCR was carried out. Here immunoSEQ multiplex PCR was the method, and the copy in TCRdb shows in-frame clones only, minus some. The sample contains 110,000 or so clones, 74% of which appear only once. Study conclusions and caveats: The study carried out a later analysis of TCR beta sequences. It associated approximately 15,000 of them with specific HLA alleles at a false discovery rate of 0.05. The sole available immune exposure information was CMV serostatus.

In germline, CDR1 is SGHTA, CDR2 FQGNSA. The CDR3 covers 14 residues. V was pared by 5 bases and J by 4 bases, with 11 bases between. The chain employs TRBV7-2 and TRBJ1-4; the D gene is possibly TRBD1 (5 bases). The sequence came from a human donor in good health. Sequencing used PBMCs. The CDR3 is CASSNTGFNEKLFF. The CDR3 DNA sequence: TGTGCCAGCAGCAATACAGGATTTAATGAAAAACTGTTTTTT.